This is a list of T cell receptor beta chains from one sample in a study of cytotoxic CD8 clonotypes in ibrutinib-treated CLL. The data were produced by immunoSEQ multiplex PCR, yet TCRdb's version contains in-frame clones alone and is incomplete. The sample has roughly 63,000 clones, approximately 57% seen once. The source material was PBMCs, sampled after 12 months of ibrutinib treatment. The receptors were gathered from a human donor with chronic lymphocytic leukemia. The CDR3 runs from the conserved cysteine through the conserved F or W. Expanded clones are given a class, and other clones once, few, many or no size at all.

v_call: TRBV7-2
clone_size: -
j_call: TRBJ1-4
cdr3_aa: CASSFGGLSLFF

v_call: TRBV9
clone_size: few
j_call: TRBJ1-1
cdr3_aa: CASSVGRNTEAFF

v_call: TRBV6-4
clone_size: -
j_call: TRBJ1-6
cdr3_aa: CASSFGTDNSPLHF

v_call: TRBV29-1
clone_size: -
j_call: TRBJ1-5
cdr3_aa: CSALEGYSNQPQHF

v_call: TRBV6-5
clone_size: -
j_call: TRBJ2-6
cdr3_aa: CASSYGGVPRANVLTF

v_call: TRBV11-2
clone_size: -
j_call: TRBJ2-7
cdr3_aa: CASSAQDYSYEQYF

v_call: TRBV7-2
clone_size: -
j_call: TRBJ1-3
cdr3_aa: CASSLGPGGTLSGNTIYF

v_call: TRBV27
clone_size: -
j_call: TRBJ2-7
cdr3_aa: CASSVRLVGPHEQYF

v_call: TRBV27
clone_size: many
j_call: TRBJ1-1
cdr3_aa: CASSLNVLTEAFF

v_call: TRBV5-1
clone_size: -
j_call: TRBJ2-5
cdr3_aa: CASSSPSKPDWGTSGGLQETQYF

v_call: TRBV7-9
clone_size: -
j_call: TRBJ2-7
cdr3_aa: CASSLVGEIEQYF

v_call: TRBV5-1
clone_size: -
j_call: TRBJ1-5
cdr3_aa: CASSPGTGYNQPQHF

v_call: TRBV15
clone_size: -
j_call: TRBJ2-5
cdr3_aa: CATSRDLPSLYRVGETQYF

v_call: TRBV6-6
clone_size: once
j_call: TRBJ1-1
cdr3_aa: CASRRMVGTEAFF

v_call: TRBV28
clone_size: -
j_call: TRBJ2-3
cdr3_aa: CASTLPGDTQYF

v_call: TRBV7-9
clone_size: -
j_call: TRBJ1-2
cdr3_aa: CASRLGTNYGYTF

v_call: TRBV7-9
clone_size: -
j_call: TRBJ2-7
cdr3_aa: CASSLRQTDTYEQYF

v_call: TRBV28
clone_size: -
j_call: TRBJ1-3
cdr3_aa: CASSMTGSSRNTIYF

v_call: TRBV28
clone_size: -
j_call: TRBJ2-2
cdr3_aa: CASSGTSAADPGELFF

v_call: TRBV11-2
clone_size: -
j_call: TRBJ2-3
cdr3_aa: CASSLSSGSGNTQYF

v_call: TRBV4-2
clone_size: once
j_call: TRBJ1-3
cdr3_aa: CASSFRGTPFVF

v_call: TRBV7-2
clone_size: -
j_call: TRBJ2-2
cdr3_aa: CASSLGVGANTGELFF